This T cell receptor (beta chain) derives from a study of T cell repertoires in cytomegalovirus infection. Overall study findings and caveats: The ex vivo response was dominated by HLA-C-restricted CMV-specific TCR beta clonotypes. Identification of carriers of CMV plus the relevant HLA was performed using cumulative public TCR beta family frequency.

MiXCR, applied by TCRdb to the reads, yields one record per CDR3 protein. The sample includes approximately 270,000 distinct CDR3 sequences, 22% of them seen just once. From germline, CDR1 is SGHVS and CDR2 FNYEAQ. This CDR3 comprises 14 residues. Trimming removed 4 bases from V and 8 bases from J; junction bases left unmatched: 7. With regard to this clonotype: Antigen: not known.

This sequence joins TRBV7-6 and TRBJ1-4; 7 positions match TRBD1. The clonotype originates from a human donor in good health (CMV status not recorded). Some clones in this sample may be carry-over from other donors' samples. Here the sequenced sample was cultured PBMCs, taken from culture after CMV antigen stimulation. The CDR3 reads CASSSLQGREKLFF. The CDR3 DNA reads TGTGCCAGCAGCTCACTACAGGGGCGGGAAAAACTGTTTTTT.